The entry below describes one T cell receptor (beta chain). Antigen specificity is unknown. The V gene lost 0 bases and the J gene lost 4 bases, with 7 bases spanning the gap. There are 13 residues in the CDR3. Germline-derived CDR1 and CDR2 are SGHKS and YYEKEE (reference sequence). Unique molecular identifiers were incorporated into the prepared TCRbeta library. TCRdb passed the PCR reads through MiXCR, listing each CDR3 protein once. The sample has over 400,000 distinct CDR3 sequences; around two fifths are singletons. The sample belongs to a study of T-cell reconstitution after alpha-beta-depleted transplantation in children. Whole-study findings and limits: T-cell counts and diversity at one year post-transplant came mainly from newly produced T cells.

The sequence derives from a girl aged 2 to 9 with aplastic anemia, due to receive a stem cell transplant. This chain uses TRBV5-5 with TRBJ1-2, with a possible D match to TRBD1 (5 bases). The sample consisted of PBMCs, taken before TCRalphabeta/CD19-depleted stem cell transplant. As DNA, the CDR3 is TGTGCCAGCAGCTTGGAGGACACCTATGGCTACACCTTC. This codes for CASSLEDTYGYTF.